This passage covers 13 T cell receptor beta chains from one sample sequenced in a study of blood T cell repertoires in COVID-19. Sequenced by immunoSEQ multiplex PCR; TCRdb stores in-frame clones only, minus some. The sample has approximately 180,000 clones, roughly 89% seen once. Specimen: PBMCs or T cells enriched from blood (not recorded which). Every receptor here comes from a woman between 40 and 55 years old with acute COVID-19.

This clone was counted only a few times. The DNA for the CDR3 is TGTGCCAGCAGCTTAGGAGATCAGCCCCAGCATTTT. The encoded protein is CASSLGDQPQHF. The J gene is TRBJ1-5, the V gene TRBV7-9; D is unresolved. CDR1 is SEHNR, CDR2 FQNEAQ, per germline (reference sequence). The length of the CDR3 is 12 residues. V lost 1 base, J lost 5 bases, and 3 bases lay in between.

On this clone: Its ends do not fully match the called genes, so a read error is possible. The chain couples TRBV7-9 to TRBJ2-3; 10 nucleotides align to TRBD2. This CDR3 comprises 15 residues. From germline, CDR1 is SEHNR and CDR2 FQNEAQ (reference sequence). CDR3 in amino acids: CASSVAGGLTDTQYF. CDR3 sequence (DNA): TGTGCCAGCAGCGTAGCGGGAGGCCTCACAGATACGCAGTATTTT.

The CDR3 DNA follows: TGTGCCAGCAGCTTAGAACACGGCGGTGAAAAACTGTTTTTT. Translating gives CASSLEHGGEKLFF. The rearrangement joins TRBV7-9 to TRBJ1-4; D call uncertain. The CDR3 is made up of 14 amino acids. Germline loops: CDR1 SEHNR, CDR2 FQNEAQ (reference sequence). Trimming pared 1 base from V and 7 bases from J, leaving 10 bases between.

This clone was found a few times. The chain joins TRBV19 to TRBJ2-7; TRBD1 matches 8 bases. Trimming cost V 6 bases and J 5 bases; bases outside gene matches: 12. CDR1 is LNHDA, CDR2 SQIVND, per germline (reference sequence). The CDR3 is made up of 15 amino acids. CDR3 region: CASRADRGEFNEQYF. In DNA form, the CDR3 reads TGTGCCAGTAGGGCCGACAGGGGCGAGTTCAACGAGCAGTACTTC.

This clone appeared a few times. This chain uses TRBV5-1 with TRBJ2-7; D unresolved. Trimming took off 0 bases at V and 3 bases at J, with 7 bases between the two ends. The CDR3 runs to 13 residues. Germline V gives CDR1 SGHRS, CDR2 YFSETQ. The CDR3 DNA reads TGCGCCAGCAGCTTGGCTACGGGCTACGAGCAGTACTTC. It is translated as CASSLATGYEQYF.

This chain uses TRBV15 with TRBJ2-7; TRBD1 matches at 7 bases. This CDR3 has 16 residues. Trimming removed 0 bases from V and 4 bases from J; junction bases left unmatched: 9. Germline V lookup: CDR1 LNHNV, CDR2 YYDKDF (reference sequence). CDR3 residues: CATSREGPGGGYEQYF. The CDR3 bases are TGTGCCACCAGCAGAGAGGGACCAGGGGGTGGATACGAGCAGTACTTC.

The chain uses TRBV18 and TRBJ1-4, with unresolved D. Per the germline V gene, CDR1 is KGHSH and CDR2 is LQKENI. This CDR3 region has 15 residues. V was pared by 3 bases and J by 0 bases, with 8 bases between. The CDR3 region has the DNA TGTGCCAGCTCACCTCGGGAGTCAACTAATGAAAAACTGTTTTTT. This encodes CASSPRESTNEKLFF.

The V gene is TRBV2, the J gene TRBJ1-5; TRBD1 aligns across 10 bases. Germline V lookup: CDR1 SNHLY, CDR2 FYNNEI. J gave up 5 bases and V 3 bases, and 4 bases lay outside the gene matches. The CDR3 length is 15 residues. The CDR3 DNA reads TGTGCCAGCAGTGATGGGACAGGGGTCTATCAGCCCCAGCATTTT. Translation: CASSDGTGVYQPQHF.

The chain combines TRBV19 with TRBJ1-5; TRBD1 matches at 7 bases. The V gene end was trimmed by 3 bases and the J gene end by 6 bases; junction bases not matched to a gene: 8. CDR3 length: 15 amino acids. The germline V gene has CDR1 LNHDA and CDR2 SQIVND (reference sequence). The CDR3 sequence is CASSISKGASQPQHF. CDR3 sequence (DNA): TGTGCCAGTAGTATCTCCAAGGGGGCCAGTCAGCCCCAGCATTTT.

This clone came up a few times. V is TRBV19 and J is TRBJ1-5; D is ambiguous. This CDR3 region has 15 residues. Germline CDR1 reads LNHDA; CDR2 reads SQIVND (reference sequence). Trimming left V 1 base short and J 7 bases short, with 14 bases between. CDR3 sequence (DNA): TGTGCCAGTAGTATAGCGGCCGGGAGCCTACAGCCCCAGCATTTT. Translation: CASSIAAGSLQPQHF. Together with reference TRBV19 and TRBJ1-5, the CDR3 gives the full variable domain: DGGITQSPKYLFRKEGQNVTLSCEQNLNHDAMYWYRQDPGQGLRLIYYSQIVNDFQKGDIAEGYSVSREKKESFPLTVTSAQKNPTAFYLCASSIAAGSLQPQHFGDGTRLSIL.

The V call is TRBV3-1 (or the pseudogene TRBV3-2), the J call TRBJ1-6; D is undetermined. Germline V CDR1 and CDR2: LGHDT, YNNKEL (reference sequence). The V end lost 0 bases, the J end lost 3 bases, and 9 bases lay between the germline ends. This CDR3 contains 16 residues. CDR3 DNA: TGTGCCAGCAGCCAAGATGCGGCCAGCTATAATTCACCCCTCCACTTT. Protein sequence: CASSQDAASYNSPLHF.

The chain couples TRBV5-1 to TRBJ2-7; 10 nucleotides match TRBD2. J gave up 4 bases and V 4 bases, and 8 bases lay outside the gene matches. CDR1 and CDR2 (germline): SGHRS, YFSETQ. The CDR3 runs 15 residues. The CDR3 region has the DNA TGCGCCAGCAGCCATCTAGCGGGGGAGGAATACGAGCAGTACTTC. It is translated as CASSHLAGEEYEQYF.

Here the CDR3 reads CASSTGTGSTDTQYF. For the CDR3, the DNA is TGTGCCAGCAGCACCGGGACAGGGAGCACAGATACGCAGTATTTT. V gene TRBV5-4 combines with J gene TRBJ2-3; 9 positions match TRBD1. V was pared by 4 bases and J by 0 bases, with 3 bases of the junction left unmatched. Germline V gene lookup returns CDR1 SGHNT and CDR2 YYREEE (reference sequence). The CDR3 contains 15 residues.